The present TCR beta chain was sequenced within a study of T cell responses to AZD1222 COVID-19 vaccine. Repertoires were generated with immunoSEQ multiplex PCR, while TCRdb's copy carries only in-frame clones and drops some. The repertoire has 83,000 or so clones, 88% of them found once; the top ten carry about 7%. Study conclusions and caveats: Clonal diversity was possibly underestimated, and the donors were mostly white British, with more females. Of the AZD1222 recipients, only five or six were seropositive at baseline. With dominance at 160-218 and 743-854, vaccine-associated CD4 TCRs spanned spike.

The CDR3 covers 15 residues. The V gene's germline CDR1 is SGHNT and CDR2 YYREEE (reference sequence). V lost 7 bases to trimming and J lost 3 bases, with 18 bases between them. Note on this clone: Its antigen is undetermined.

V gene TRBV5-4 combines with J gene TRBJ2-3; D tentatively reads TRBD1 or TRBD2 (5 bases each). The sequenced sample was peripheral blood, obtained 28 days after the second AZD1222 dose. The sequence was collected from an adult who received the AZD1222 COVID-19 vaccine. CDR3 region: CASAQGARDTDTQYF. CDR3 DNA sequence: TGTGCCAGCGCCCAAGGGGCCCGGGATACAGATACGCAGTATTTT.